The rows below give T cell receptor beta chains drawn from one sample of a study of beta chain features in type 1 diabetes. Sequencing used immunoSEQ multiplex PCR; TCRdb keeps in-frame clones, though not all of them. The data show hundreds of thousands of clones, with 15% to 17% seen just once and about 0.097% held by the top ten. Sequenced sample: naive CD4+ T cells from blood. These receptors came from a man between 18 and 35 years old in good health. CDR3s include the opening cysteine and the closing phenylalanine or tryptophan. D genes are given only for firm matches. Size tells how often a clone was seen (once, few, many) or the class of an expanded clone, and some rows leave it out.

j_call: TRBJ2-1
d_call: NA
clone_size: few
v_call: TRBV6-5
cdr3_aa: CASSYGGHLKGNEQFF
cdr3_nt: TGTGCCAGCAGTTACGGCGGCCACCTTAAGGGCAATGAGCAGTTCTTC

j_call: TRBJ2-1
d_call: NA
clone_size: few
v_call: TRBV14
cdr3_aa: CASSPLGGAEYNEQFF
cdr3_nt: TGTGCCAGCAGCCCCCTGGGGGGGGCAGAATACAATGAGCAGTTCTTC

j_call: TRBJ1-6
d_call: TRBD1
clone_size: few
v_call: TRBV18
cdr3_aa: CASSQQGPGVNSPLHF
cdr3_nt: TGTGCCAGCTCTCAACAGGGGCCAGGGGTTAATTCACCCCTCCACTTT

j_call: TRBJ2-7
d_call: NA
clone_size: few
v_call: TRBV29-1
cdr3_aa: CSPDDPDKHYEQYF
cdr3_nt: TGCAGCCCCGACGACCCAGACAAGCACTACGAGCAGTACTTC

j_call: TRBJ2-5
d_call: TRBD1
clone_size: NA
v_call: TRBV11-2
cdr3_aa: CASSFGGQANQETQYF
cdr3_nt: TGTGCCAGCAGCTTTGGCGGACAGGCCAACCAAGAGACCCAGTACTTC

j_call: TRBJ1-2
d_call: NA
clone_size: NA
v_call: TRBV7-2
cdr3_aa: CASSLVLAANYGYTF
cdr3_nt: TGTGCCAGCAGCCTTGTTTTGGCAGCTAACTATGGCTACACCTTC

j_call: TRBJ1-5
d_call: NA
clone_size: few
v_call: TRBV9
cdr3_aa: CASSVDPSGNQPQHF
cdr3_nt: TGTGCCAGCAGCGTAGATCCAAGTGGCAATCAGCCCCAGCATTTT

j_call: TRBJ2-1
d_call: TRBD2
clone_size: NA
v_call: TRBV7-6
cdr3_aa: CASSLGPSGGTFF
cdr3_nt: TGTGCCAGCAGCTTAGGGCCTAGCGGGGGAACTTTCTTC

j_call: TRBJ2-1
d_call: TRBD2
clone_size: NA
v_call: TRBV9
cdr3_aa: CASRPISGGNEQFF
cdr3_nt: TGTGCCAGCAGACCAATTTCGGGGGGCAATGAGCAGTTCTTC

j_call: TRBJ2-7
d_call: TRBD1
clone_size: NA
v_call: TRBV28
cdr3_aa: CASSPSQGAPYEQYF
cdr3_nt: TGTGCCAGCAGTCCTTCACAGGGGGCACCGTACGAGCAGTACTTC

j_call: TRBJ1-6
d_call: NA
clone_size: NA
v_call: TRBV4-3
cdr3_aa: CASSQGAGGNSPLHF
cdr3_nt: TGCGCCAGCAGCCAAGGGGCCGGCGGGAATTCACCCCTCCACTTT

j_call: TRBJ2-7
d_call: NA
clone_size: few
v_call: TRBV7-2
cdr3_aa: CASSLGGWAFEQYF
cdr3_nt: TGTGCCAGCAGCTTAGGAGGATGGGCCTTCGAGCAGTACTTC

j_call: TRBJ1-1
d_call: NA
clone_size: NA
v_call: TRBV4-2
cdr3_aa: CASSQARATEAFF
cdr3_nt: TGTGCCAGCAGCCAAGCCAGGGCCACTGAAGCTTTCTTT

j_call: TRBJ1-1
d_call: NA
clone_size: few
v_call: TRBV14
cdr3_aa: CASSQKQRFNTEAFF
cdr3_nt: TGTGCCAGCAGCCAAAAACAGCGTTTCAACACTGAAGCTTTCTTT

j_call: TRBJ2-7
d_call: NA
clone_size: few
v_call: TRBV25-1
cdr3_aa: CASSVSRQQYF
cdr3_nt: TGTGCCAGCAGTGTCAGTCGGCAGCAATACTTC

j_call: TRBJ2-7
d_call: TRBD2
clone_size: NA
v_call: TRBV27
cdr3_aa: CASSGLAASLSSYEQYF
cdr3_nt: TGTGCCAGCAGTGGACTAGCGGCAAGTTTGAGCTCCTACGAGCAGTACTTC

j_call: TRBJ1-2
d_call: NA
clone_size: NA
v_call: TRBV6-5
cdr3_aa: CASTNGRVGGYTF
cdr3_nt: TGTGCCAGCACCAACGGAAGGGTGGGTGGCTACACCTTC

j_call: TRBJ1-1
d_call: NA
clone_size: once
v_call: TRBV5-1
cdr3_aa: CASSSQGLDTEAFF
cdr3_nt: TGCGCCAGCAGCTCCCAGGGGCTGGACACTGAAGCTTTCTTT

j_call: TRBJ2-5
d_call: NA
clone_size: NA
v_call: TRBV10-3
cdr3_aa: CAIRGRLGTQYF
cdr3_nt: TGTGCCATTCGGGGGCGTCTGGGGACCCAGTACTTC

j_call: TRBJ1-1
d_call: NA
clone_size: NA
v_call: TRBV9
cdr3_aa: CASSVAGASNTEAFF
cdr3_nt: TGTGCCAGCAGCGTAGCCGGTGCCTCGAACACTGAAGCTTTCTTT

j_call: TRBJ2-2
d_call: TRBD1
clone_size: NA
v_call: TRBV5-1
cdr3_aa: CASSQDRYTGELFF
cdr3_nt: TGCGCCAGCAGCCAGGACAGGTACACCGGGGAGCTGTTTTTT

j_call: TRBJ1-1
d_call: NA
clone_size: NA
v_call: TRBV9
cdr3_aa: CASSVDGANTEAFF
cdr3_nt: TGTGCCAGCAGCGTAGATGGGGCCAACACTGAAGCTTTCTTT

j_call: TRBJ2-1
d_call: NA
clone_size: few
v_call: TRBV10-3
cdr3_aa: CAIRSIITENEQFF
cdr3_nt: TGTGCCATCAGATCGATAATAACAGAGAATGAGCAGTTCTTC

j_call: TRBJ1-2
d_call: NA
clone_size: NA
v_call: TRBV6-6
cdr3_aa: CASSQSLGGYGYTF
cdr3_nt: TGTGCCAGCAGTCAAAGCCTAGGGGGCTATGGCTACACCTTC

j_call: TRBJ1-1
d_call: NA
clone_size: NA
v_call: TRBV29-1
cdr3_aa: CSVADLMNTEAFF
cdr3_nt: TGCAGCGTTGCAGATCTTATGAACACTGAAGCTTTCTTT

j_call: TRBJ1-6
d_call: TRBD1
clone_size: few
v_call: TRBV7-8
cdr3_aa: CASSRDRVYSPLHF
cdr3_nt: TGTGCCAGCAGCAGGGACAGGGTGTATTCACCCCTCCACTTT

j_call: TRBJ2-7
d_call: TRBD1
clone_size: few
v_call: TRBV18
cdr3_aa: CASSPQGAYEQYF
cdr3_nt: TGTGCCAGCTCGCCACAGGGGGCCTACGAGCAGTACTTC

j_call: TRBJ2-6
d_call: NA
clone_size: NA
v_call: TRBV15
cdr3_aa: CATSRASGANVLTF
cdr3_nt: TGTGCCACCAGCAGAGCAAGCGGGGCCAACGTCCTGACTTTC